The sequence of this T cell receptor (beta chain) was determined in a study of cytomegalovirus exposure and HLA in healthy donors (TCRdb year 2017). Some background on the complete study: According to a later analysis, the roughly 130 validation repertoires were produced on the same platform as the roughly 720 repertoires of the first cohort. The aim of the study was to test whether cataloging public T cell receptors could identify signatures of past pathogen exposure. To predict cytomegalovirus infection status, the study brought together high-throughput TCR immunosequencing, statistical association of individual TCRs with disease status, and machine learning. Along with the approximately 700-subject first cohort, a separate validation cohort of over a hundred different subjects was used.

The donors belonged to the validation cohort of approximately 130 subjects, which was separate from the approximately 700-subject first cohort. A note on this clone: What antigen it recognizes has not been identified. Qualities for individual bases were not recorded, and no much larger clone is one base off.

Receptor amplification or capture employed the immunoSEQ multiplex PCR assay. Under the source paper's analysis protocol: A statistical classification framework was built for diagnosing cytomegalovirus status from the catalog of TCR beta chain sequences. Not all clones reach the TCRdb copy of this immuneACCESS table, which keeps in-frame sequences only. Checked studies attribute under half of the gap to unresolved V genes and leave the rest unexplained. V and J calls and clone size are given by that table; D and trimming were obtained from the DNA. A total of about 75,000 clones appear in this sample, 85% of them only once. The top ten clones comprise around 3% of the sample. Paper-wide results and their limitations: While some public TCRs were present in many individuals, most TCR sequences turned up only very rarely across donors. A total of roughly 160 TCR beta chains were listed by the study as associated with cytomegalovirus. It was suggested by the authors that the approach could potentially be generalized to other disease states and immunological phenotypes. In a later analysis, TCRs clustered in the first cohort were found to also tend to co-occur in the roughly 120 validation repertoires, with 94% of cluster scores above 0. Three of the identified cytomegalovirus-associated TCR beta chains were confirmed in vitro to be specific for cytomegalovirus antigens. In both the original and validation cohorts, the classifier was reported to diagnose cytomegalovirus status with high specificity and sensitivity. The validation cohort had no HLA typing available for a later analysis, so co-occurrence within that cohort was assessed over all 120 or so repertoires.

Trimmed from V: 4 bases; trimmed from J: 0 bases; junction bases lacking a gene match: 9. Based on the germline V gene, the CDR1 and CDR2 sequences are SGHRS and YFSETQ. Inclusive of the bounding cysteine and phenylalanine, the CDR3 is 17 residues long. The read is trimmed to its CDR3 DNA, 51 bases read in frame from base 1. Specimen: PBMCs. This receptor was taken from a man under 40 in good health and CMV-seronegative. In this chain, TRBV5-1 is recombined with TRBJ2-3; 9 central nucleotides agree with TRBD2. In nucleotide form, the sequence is TGCGCCAGCAGCATTCGGACTAGCGCTACTAGCACAGATACGCAGTATTTT. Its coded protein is CASSIRTSATSTDTQYF.